This TCR beta chain was retrieved from a study of immune characterization of retroperitoneal liposarcoma. Trimming left V 8 bases short and J 12 bases short, with 22 bases between. This CDR3 has 13 residues. Germline values: CDR1 MGHDK, CDR2 SYGVNS. TCRdb reprocessed the PCR reads via MiXCR and lists one record per CDR3 protein. The sample has about 10,000 distinct CDR3 sequences; more than 35% are singletons. The source of this sequence is a female donor with retroperitoneal liposarcoma. Sequencing used tumor tissue. The genes are TRBV25-1 and TRBJ1-1, with D uncertain. Written as DNA, the CDR3 is TGTGCCAGCGGTTCGCCATCGCCACGGCGATCTTTCTTT. Translated, it gives CASGSPSPRRSFF.